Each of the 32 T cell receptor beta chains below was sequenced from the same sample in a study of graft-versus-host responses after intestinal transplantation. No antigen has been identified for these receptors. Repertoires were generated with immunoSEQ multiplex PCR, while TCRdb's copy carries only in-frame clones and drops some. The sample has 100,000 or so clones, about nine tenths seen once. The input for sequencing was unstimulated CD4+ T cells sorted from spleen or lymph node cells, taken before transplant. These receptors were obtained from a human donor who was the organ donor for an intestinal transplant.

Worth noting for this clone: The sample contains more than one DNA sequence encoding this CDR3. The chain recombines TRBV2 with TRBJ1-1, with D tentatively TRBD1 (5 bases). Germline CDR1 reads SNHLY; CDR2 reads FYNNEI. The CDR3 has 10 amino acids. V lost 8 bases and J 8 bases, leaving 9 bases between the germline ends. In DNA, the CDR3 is TGTGCCAGCCGGACAATCGAAGCTTTCTTT. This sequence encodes CASRTIEAFF.

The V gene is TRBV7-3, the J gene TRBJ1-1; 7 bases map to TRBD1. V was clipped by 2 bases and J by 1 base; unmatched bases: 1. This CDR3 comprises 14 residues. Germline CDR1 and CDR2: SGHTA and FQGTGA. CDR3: CASSLRQGNTEAFF. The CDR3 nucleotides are TGTGCCAGCAGCTTACGACAGGGGAACACTGAAGCTTTCTTT.

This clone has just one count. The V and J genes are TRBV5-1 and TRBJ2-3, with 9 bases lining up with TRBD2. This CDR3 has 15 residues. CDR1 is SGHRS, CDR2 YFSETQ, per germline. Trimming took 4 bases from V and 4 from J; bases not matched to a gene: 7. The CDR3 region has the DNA TGCGCCAGCAGCCCTAGCGGGGTCCTCCCAGATACGCAGTATTTT. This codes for CASSPSGVLPDTQYF.

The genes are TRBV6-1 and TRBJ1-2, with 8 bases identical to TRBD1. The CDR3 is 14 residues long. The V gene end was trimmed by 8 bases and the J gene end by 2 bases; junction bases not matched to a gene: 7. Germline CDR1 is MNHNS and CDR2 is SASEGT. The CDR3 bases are TGTGCCAGCCGAGGACAGGGAGGAAACTATGGCTACACCTTC. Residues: CASRGQGGNYGYTF.

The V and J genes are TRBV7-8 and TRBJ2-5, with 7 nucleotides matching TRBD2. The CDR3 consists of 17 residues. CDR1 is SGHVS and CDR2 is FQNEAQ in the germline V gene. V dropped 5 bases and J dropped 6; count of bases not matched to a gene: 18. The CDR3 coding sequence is TGTGCCAGCAGCACCCCCCCAGCGGGGTTAAGCCGGAAGACCCAGTACTTC. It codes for CASSTPPAGLSRKTQYF.

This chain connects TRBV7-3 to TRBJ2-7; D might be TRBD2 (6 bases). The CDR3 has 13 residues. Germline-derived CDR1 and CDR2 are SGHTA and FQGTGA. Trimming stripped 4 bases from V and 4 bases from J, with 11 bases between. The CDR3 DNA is TGTGCCAGCAGCTCCGGGACTTCATACGAGCAGTACTTC. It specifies CASSSGTSYEQYF.

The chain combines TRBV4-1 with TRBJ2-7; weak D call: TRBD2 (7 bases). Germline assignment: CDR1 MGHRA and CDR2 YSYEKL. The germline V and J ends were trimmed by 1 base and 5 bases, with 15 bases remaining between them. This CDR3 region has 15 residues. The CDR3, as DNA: TGCGCCAGCAGCCAAGTGGGGGGGGGCGTCCACGAGCAGTACTTC. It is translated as CASSQVGGGVHEQYF.

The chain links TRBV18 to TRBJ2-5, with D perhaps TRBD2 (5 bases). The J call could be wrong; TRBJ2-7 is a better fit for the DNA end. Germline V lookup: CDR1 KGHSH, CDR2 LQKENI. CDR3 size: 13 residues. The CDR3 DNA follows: TGTGCCAGCGCGAGGGCAGCTTACTACGAGCAGTACTTC. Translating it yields CASARAAYYEQYF.

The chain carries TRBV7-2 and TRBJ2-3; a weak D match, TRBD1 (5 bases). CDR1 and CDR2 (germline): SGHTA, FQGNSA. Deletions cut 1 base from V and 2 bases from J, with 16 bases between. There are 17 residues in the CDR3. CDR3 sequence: CASSLDGARSVTDTQYF. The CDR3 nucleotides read TGTGCCAGCAGCTTAGATGGGGCTAGATCGGTCACAGATACGCAGTATTTT.

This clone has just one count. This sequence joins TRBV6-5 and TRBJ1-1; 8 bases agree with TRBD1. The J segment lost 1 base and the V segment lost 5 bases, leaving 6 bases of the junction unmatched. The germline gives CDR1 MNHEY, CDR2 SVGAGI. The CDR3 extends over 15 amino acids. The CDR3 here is CASSPRGQANTEAFF. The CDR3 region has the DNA TGTGCCAGCAGTCCTCGGGGACAGGCGAACACTGAAGCTTTCTTT.

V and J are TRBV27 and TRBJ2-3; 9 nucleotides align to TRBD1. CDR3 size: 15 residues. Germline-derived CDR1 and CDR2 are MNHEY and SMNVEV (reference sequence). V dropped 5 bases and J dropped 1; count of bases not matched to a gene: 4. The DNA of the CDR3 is TGTGCCAGCAGTCAACAGGGGGCAGGCACAGATACGCAGTATTTT. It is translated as CASSQQGAGTDTQYF.

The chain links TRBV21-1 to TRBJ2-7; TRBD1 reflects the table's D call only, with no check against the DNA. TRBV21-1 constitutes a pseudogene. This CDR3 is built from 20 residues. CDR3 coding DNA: TGTGCCAGCAGACGCCCGCCCGGGACAGGGGGCTCAACTTACTCCTACGAGCAGTACTTC. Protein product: CASRRPPGTGGSTYSYEQYF.

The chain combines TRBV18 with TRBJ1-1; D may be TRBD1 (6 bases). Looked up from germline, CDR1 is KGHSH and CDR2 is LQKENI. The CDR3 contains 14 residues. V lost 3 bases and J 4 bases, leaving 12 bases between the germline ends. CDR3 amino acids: CASSPGAQSTEAFF. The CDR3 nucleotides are TGTGCCAGCTCACCGGGGGCGCAGAGCACTGAAGCTTTCTTT.

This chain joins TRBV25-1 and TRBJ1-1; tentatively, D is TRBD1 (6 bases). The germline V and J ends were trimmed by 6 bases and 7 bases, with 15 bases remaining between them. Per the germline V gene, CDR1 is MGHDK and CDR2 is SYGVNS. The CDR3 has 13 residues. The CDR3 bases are TGTGCCAGCAGCTACAGGGATATTAGTGAAGCTTTCTTT. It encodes CASSYRDISEAFF. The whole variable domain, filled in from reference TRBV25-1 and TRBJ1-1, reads EADIYQTPRYLVIGTGKKITLECSQTMGHDKMYWYQQDPGMELHLIHYSYGVNSTEKGDLSSESTVSRIRTEHFPLTLESARPSHTSQYLCASSYRDISEAFFGQGTRLTVV.

The CDR3: CASSLTGKSYEQYF. The CDR3 DNA is TGCGCCAGCAGCCTTACAGGGAAGTCCTACGAGCAGTACTTC. The gene calls are TRBV5-1 and TRBJ2-7; D might be TRBD1 (6 bases). CDR1 is SGHRS and CDR2 is YFSETQ in the germline V gene. CDR3 size: 14 residues. V was pared by 4 bases and J by 1 base, with 12 bases between.

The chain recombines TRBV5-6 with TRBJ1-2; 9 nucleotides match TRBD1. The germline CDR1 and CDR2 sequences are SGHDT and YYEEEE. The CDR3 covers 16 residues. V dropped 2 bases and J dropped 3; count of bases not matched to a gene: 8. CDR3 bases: TGTGCCAGCAGCTTTTTAGTCTGGACAGGGGACTATGGCTACACCTTC. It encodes CASSFLVWTGDYGYTF.

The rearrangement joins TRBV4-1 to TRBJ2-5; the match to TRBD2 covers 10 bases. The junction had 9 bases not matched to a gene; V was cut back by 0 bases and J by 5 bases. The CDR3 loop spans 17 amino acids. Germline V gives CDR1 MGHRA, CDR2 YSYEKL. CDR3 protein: CASSQDRQAGGRETQYF. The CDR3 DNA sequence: TGCGCCAGCAGCCAAGATCGGCAAGCGGGGGGGCGTGAGACCCAGTACTTC.

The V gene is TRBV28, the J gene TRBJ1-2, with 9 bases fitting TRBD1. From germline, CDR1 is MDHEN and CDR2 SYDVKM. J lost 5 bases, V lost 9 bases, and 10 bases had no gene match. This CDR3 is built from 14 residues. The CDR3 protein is CASIGTGTSYGYTF. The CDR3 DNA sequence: TGTGCCAGTATAGGGACAGGGACCTCTTATGGCTACACCTTC.

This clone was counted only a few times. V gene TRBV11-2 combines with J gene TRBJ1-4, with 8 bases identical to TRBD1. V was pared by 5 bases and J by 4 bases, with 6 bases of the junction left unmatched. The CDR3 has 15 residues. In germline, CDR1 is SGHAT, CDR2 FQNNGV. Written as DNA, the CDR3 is TGTGCCAGCAGCCGCCGGGGACAGGTTAATGAAAAACTGTTTTTT. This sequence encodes CASSRRGQVNEKLFF. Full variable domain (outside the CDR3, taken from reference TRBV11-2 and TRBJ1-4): EAGVAQSPRYKIIEKRQSVAFWCNPISGHATLYWYQQILGQGPKLLIQFQNNGVVDDSQLPKDRFSAERLKGVDSTLKIQPAKLEDSAVYLCASSRRGQVNEKLFFGSGTQLSVL.

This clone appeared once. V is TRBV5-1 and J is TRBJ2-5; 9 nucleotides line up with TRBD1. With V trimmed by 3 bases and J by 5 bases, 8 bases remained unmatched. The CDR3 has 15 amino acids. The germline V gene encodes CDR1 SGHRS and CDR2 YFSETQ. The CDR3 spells CASSSTPDRGETQYF. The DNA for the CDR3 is TGCGCCAGCAGCTCCACCCCCGACAGGGGGGAGACCCAGTACTTC.

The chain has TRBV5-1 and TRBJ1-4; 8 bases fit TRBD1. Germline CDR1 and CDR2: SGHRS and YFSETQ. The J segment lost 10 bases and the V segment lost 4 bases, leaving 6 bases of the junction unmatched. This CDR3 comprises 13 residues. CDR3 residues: CASSPGQGGKLFF. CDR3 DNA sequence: TGCGCCAGCAGCCCCGGACAGGGCGGAAAACTGTTTTTT.

The CDR3 DNA follows: TGTGCCAGCAGCTTATTCCGTTCGACAGGTCCCTATGGCTACACCTTC. Protein sequence: CASSLFRSTGPYGYTF. The chain couples TRBV7-2 to TRBJ1-2, with D possibly being TRBD1 (6 bases). The germline V gene has CDR1 SGHTA and CDR2 FQGNSA. The CDR3 runs 16 residues. The V gene lost 2 bases and the J gene lost 4 bases, with 17 bases spanning the gap.

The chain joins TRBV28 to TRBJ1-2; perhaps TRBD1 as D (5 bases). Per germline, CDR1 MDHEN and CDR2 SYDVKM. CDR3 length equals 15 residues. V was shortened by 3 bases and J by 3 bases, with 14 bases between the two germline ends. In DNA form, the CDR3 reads TGTGCCAGCAGTTTCGGGACTCCCGGTGACTATGGCTACACCTTC. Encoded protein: CASSFGTPGDYGYTF.

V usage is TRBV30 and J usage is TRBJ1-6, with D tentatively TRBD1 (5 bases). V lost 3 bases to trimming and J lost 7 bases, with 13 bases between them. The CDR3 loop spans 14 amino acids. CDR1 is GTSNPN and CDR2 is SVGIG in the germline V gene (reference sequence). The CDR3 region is CAWRGGLGNSPLHF. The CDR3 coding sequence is TGTGCCTGGAGGGGGGGATTGGGAAATTCACCCCTCCACTTT.

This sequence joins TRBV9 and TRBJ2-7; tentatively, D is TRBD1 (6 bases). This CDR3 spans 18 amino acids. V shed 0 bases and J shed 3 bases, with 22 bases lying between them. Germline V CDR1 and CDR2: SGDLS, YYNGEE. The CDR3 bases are TGTGCCAGCAGCGTAGGAGGCCTAGGGGCAGGGGCGTTCTACGAGCAGTACTTC. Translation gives CASSVGGLGAGAFYEQYF.

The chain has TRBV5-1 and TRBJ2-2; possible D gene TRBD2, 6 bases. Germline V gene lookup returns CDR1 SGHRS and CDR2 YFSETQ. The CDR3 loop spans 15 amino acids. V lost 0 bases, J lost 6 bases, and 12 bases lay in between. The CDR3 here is CASSLAAGRPGELFF. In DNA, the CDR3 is TGCGCCAGCAGCTTGGCCGCAGGGAGGCCCGGGGAGCTGTTTTTT.

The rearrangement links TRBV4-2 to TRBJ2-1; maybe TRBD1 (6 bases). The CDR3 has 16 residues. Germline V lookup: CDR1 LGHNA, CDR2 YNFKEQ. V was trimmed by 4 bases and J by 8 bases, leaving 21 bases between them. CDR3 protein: CASSPPNRAQPHEQFF. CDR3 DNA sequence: TGTGCCAGCAGCCCCCCGAACAGGGCCCAACCCCATGAGCAGTTCTTC.

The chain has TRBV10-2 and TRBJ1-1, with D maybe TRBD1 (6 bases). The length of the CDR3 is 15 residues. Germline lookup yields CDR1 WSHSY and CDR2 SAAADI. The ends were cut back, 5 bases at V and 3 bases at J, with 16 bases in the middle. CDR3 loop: CASSLGIGGHTEAFF. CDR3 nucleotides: TGCGCCAGCAGTTTGGGTATTGGGGGCCACACTGAAGCTTTCTTT.

The CDR3 reads CASSSGTSADTQYF. CDR3 bases: TGTGCCAGCAGCTCCGGGACTAGCGCAGATACGCAGTATTTT. V gene TRBV7-3 combines with J gene TRBJ2-3; 10 nucleotides line up with TRBD2. The CDR3 is 14 residues long. Per germline, CDR1 SGHTA and CDR2 FQGTGA. V trimming: 4 bases; J trimming: 4 bases; junction bases outside the gene matches: 2.

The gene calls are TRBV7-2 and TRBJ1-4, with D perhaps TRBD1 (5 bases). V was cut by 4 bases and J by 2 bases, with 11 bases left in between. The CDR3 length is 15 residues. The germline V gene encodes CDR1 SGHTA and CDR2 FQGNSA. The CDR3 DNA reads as TGTGCCAGCAGCTACAGGAGCCTTACTAATGAAAAACTGTTTTTT. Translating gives CASSYRSLTNEKLFF.

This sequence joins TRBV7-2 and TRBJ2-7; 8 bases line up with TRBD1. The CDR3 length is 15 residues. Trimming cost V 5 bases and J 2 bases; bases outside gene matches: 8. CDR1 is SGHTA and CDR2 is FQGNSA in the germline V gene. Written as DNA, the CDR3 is TGTGCCAGCAGCCCGGTGGAACAGGGGGCCTACGAGCAGTACTTC. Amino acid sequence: CASSPVEQGAYEQYF.

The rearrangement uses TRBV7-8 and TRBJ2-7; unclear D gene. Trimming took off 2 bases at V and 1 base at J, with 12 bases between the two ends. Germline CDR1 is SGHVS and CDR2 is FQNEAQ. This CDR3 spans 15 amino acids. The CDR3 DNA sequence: TGTGCCAGCAGCTTATCCCAGGTTCCTTCCTACGAGCAGTACTTC. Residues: CASSLSQVPSYEQYF.